Below, 32 T cell receptor beta chains from the same sample are listed, as sequenced in a study of cytomegalovirus exposure and HLA in healthy donors. Primers included in the PCR were 60 Vbeta and 13 Jbeta primers. The repertoire was sequenced with immunoSEQ multiplex PCR; TCRdb's copy has only in-frame clones and lacks some. This sample has about 130,000 clones, with around 80% found just once. Sequencing was carried out using PBMCs. The receptors were gathered from a woman in her thirties or forties in good health and CMV-seronegative.

This rearrangement joins TRBV19 to TRBJ1-1; 8 bases align to TRBD1. CDR1 and CDR2 from the germline V gene are LNHDA and SQIVND (reference sequence). The CDR3 runs to 13 residues. V was pared by 5 bases and J by 4 bases, with 3 bases of the junction left unmatched. The CDR3: CASSAQGGTEAFF. CDR3 DNA: TGTGCCAGTAGTGCACAGGGGGGCACTGAAGCTTTCTTT.

Only one count was recorded for this clone. The chain carries TRBV28 and TRBJ1-1; D perhaps matches TRBD1 (5 bases). V was clipped by 5 bases and J by 6 bases, with 16 bases between them. The CDR3 length is 14 residues. Germline V gene data show CDR1 as MDHEN and CDR2 as SYDVKM. CDR3 nucleotides: TGTGCCAGCAGTCCGACCGGGACTGCTCCTGAAGCTTTCTTT. It codes for CASSPTGTAPEAFF.

The V and J genes are TRBV7-3 and TRBJ2-1; 7 positions match TRBD2. V was pared by 5 bases and J by 5 bases, with 3 bases of the junction left unmatched. This CDR3 region has 13 residues. Germline CDR1 SGHTA, CDR2 FQGTGA. The CDR3: CASSPRGDNEQFF. CDR3 in DNA: TGTGCCAGCAGCCCCCGGGGGGACAATGAGCAGTTCTTC.

This chain joins TRBV4-1 and TRBJ1-2; possibly TRBD1 for D (5 bases). Germline V gene sequence: CDR1 MGHRA, CDR2 YSYEKL. The CDR3 spans 15 residues. The germline V and J ends were trimmed by 0 bases and 3 bases, with 11 bases remaining between them. CDR3 nucleotides: TGCGCCAGCAGCCAAGAAGGCGGGGGAGACTATGGCTACACCTTC. It encodes CASSQEGGGDYGYTF.

This clone was counted a few times. This sequence joins TRBV5-8 and TRBJ1-5, with D perhaps TRBD1 (5 bases). This CDR3 is 13 amino acids long. In germline, CDR1 is SGHTS, CDR2 YDEGEE. V was shortened by 0 bases and J by 6 bases, with 7 bases between the two germline ends. Here the CDR3 DNA reads TGTGCCAGCAGCTTGGAACAGGTTCAGCCCCAGCATTTT. Encoded protein: CASSLEQVQPQHF.

The table lists this clone with a count of one. V is TRBV18 and J is TRBJ2-5; D might be TRBD2 (6 bases). V was shortened by 3 bases and J by 2 bases, with 13 bases between the two germline ends. From germline, CDR1 is KGHSH and CDR2 LQKENI. The CDR3 has 15 residues. CDR3 bases: TGTGCCAGCTCACCCGAAGCGGGCAGTCAAGAGACCCAGTACTTC. It is translated as CASSPEAGSQETQYF.

This clone was counted only a few times. The chain employs TRBV6-1 and TRBJ1-1; TRBD1 aligns across 8 bases. The V segment lost 7 bases and the J segment 0 bases; nucleotides outside the gene matches: 7. The CDR3 length is 15 residues. Per germline, CDR1 MNHNS and CDR2 SASEGT. The CDR3 bases are TGTGCCAGCAAGACAGGGGTCGCCTTGAACACTGAAGCTTTCTTT. Protein product: CASKTGVALNTEAFF.

The V call is TRBV27, the J call TRBJ2-1, with 8 bases matching TRBD2. Per germline, CDR1 MNHEY and CDR2 SMNVEV (reference sequence). The CDR3 is 15 residues long. V trimming: 3 bases; J trimming: 7 bases; junction bases outside the gene matches: 8. The CDR3 DNA reads TGTGCCAGCAGTTTGGTGGTAGCGGGGCCAAATGAGCAGTTCTTC. Protein sequence: CASSLVVAGPNEQFF.

The CDR3 nucleotides are TGTGCCAGCAGTCCCGGAGGCCCCTACGAGCAGTACTTC. Amino acid sequence: CASSPGGPYEQYF. The chain joins TRBV6-6 to TRBJ2-7, with a weak D call TRBD2 (5 bases). Germline-derived CDR1 and CDR2 are MNHNY and SVGAGI (reference sequence). Between the trimmed V and J ends, which lost 5 bases and 2 bases, there was a span of 10 bases. This CDR3 is 13 amino acids long.

The gene calls are TRBV6-6 and TRBJ1-3; 8 bases are shared with TRBD1. CDR1 and CDR2 from the germline V gene are MNHNY and SVGAGI (reference sequence). The CDR3 sequence is 16 residues long. The V segment lost 7 bases and the J segment 0 bases; nucleotides outside the gene matches: 8. This CDR3 is CASTRDRLFSGNTIYF. Written as DNA, the CDR3 is TGTGCCAGCACCCGGGACAGGCTATTCTCTGGAAACACCATATATTTT.

The chain combines TRBV28 with TRBJ1-5, with 10 bases aligning to TRBD1. Germline loops: CDR1 MDHEN, CDR2 SYDVKM. With 6 bases clipped from V and 15 bases from J, the junction kept 23 bases outside the gene matches. The length of the CDR3 is 17 residues. The CDR3 loop reads CASSLFRLRQGAGMRHF. The CDR3 DNA reads as TGTGCCAGCAGCCTCTTCAGATTGAGACAGGGGGCGGGAATGAGGCATTTT.

The gene calls are TRBV28 and TRBJ2-5, with 13 bases identical to TRBD2. The V segment lost 3 bases and the J segment 7 bases; nucleotides outside the gene matches: 14. The CDR3 spans 18 residues. CDR1 and CDR2 (germline): MDHEN, SYDVKM. The CDR3 region is CASSLPRLAGGRRGTQYF. The DNA for the CDR3 is TGTGCCAGCAGTTTGCCCAGACTAGCGGGGGGCCGTAGGGGGACCCAGTACTTC.

The V and J genes are TRBV23-1 and TRBJ2-4; 8 bases are a match to TRBD1. TRBV23-1 is labeled an ORF, and its function is uncertain. With V trimmed by 8 bases and J by 1 base, 7 bases remained unmatched. This CDR3 is built from 15 residues. Written as DNA, the CDR3 is TGCGCCAGCGGATCAGGGGGCTTGGCCAAAAACATTCAGTACTTC. This sequence encodes CASGSGGLAKNIQYF.

The chain carries TRBV5-4 and TRBJ1-6; D is possibly TRBD1 (5 bases). Germline values: CDR1 SGHNT, CDR2 YYREEE (reference sequence). V lost 0 bases to trimming and J lost 10 bases, with 17 bases between them. The CDR3 runs to 16 residues. The CDR3 protein is CASSLEAVAGLSPLHF. Written as DNA, the CDR3 is TGTGCCAGCAGCTTGGAGGCTGTGGCAGGGTTATCACCCCTCCACTTT.

A remark on this clone: At one of its ends the junction is not consistent with the germline gene, which may arise from a read error. This chain joins TRBV10-1 and TRBJ2-4; tentatively, D is TRBD2 (6 bases). The CDR3 loop spans 16 amino acids. Germline V lookup: CDR1 WNHNN, CDR2 SYGVQD (reference sequence). CDR3 coding DNA: TGCGCCAGCAGTGAGTCTGCGACGGGAGCCAAAAACAGTCAGTACTTC. Its protein is CASSESATGAKNSQYF.

Regarding this clone: The identical CDR3 is also encoded by other nucleotide sequences in the sample. The chain recombines TRBV5-1 with TRBJ1-1; TRBD1 is a possible D gene (5 bases). V was clipped by 0 bases and J by 4 bases, with 10 bases between them. CDR3 size: 14 residues. Per germline, CDR1 SGHRS and CDR2 YFSETQ. The CDR3 loop is CASSLAGGGTEAFF. The CDR3 bases are TGCGCCAGCAGCTTGGCGGGGGGGGGCACTGAAGCTTTCTTT.

The chain employs TRBV5-1 and TRBJ1-4; the D gene is possibly TRBD1 (5 bases). The CDR3 covers 15 residues. CDR1 and CDR2 from the germline V gene are SGHRS and YFSETQ. Trimming removed 5 bases at V and 6 bases at J, with 17 bases between. The CDR3 DNA reads as TGCGCCAGCAGGGAGGGGAGACCTCGGGATGAAAAACTGTTTTTT. Residues: CASREGRPRDEKLFF.

The chain joins TRBV7-9 to TRBJ2-5; 7 bases are a match to TRBD2. The J call could be wrong; TRBJ2-7 is a better fit for the DNA end. In germline, CDR1 is SEHNR, CDR2 FQNEAQ (reference sequence). The CDR3 has 13 amino acids. The CDR3 reads CASSSSGEDEQYF. The DNA for the CDR3 is TGTGCCAGCAGCTCTAGCGGAGAGGACGAGCAGTACTTC.

The chain joins TRBV2 to TRBJ2-3, with a tentative D call TRBD2 (5 bases). This CDR3 has 12 residues. V was trimmed by 11 bases and J by 8 bases, leaving 17 bases between them. The germline CDR1 and CDR2 sequences are SNHLY and FYNNEI. The CDR3 loop is CAGSVEGVTQYF. DNA of the CDR3: TGTGCCGGGTCAGTTGAGGGTGTTACGCAGTATTTT.

This chain uses TRBV6-1 with TRBJ2-7; TRBD2 agrees at 13 bases. V shed 6 bases and J 6 bases; nucleotides not matched to a gene: 8. Germline CDR1 is MNHNS and CDR2 is SASEGT. The CDR3 runs 15 residues. The CDR3: CASSPTSGRASEQYF. The CDR3 bases are TGTGCCAGCAGCCCTACTAGCGGGAGGGCCAGCGAGCAGTACTTC.

The CDR3 loop is CASRESTGELFF. The CDR3 region has the DNA TGTGCAAGTCGCGAGTCTACCGGGGAGCTGTTTTTT. The rearrangement joins TRBV12-2 to TRBJ2-2; the table's TRBD2 call for D was not verified on the DNA. TRBV12-2 is flagged as a pseudogene. This CDR3 region has 12 residues.

Points on this clone: One end of the junction is discordant with germline, which a read error may explain. The rearrangement links TRBV7-9 to TRBJ2-1, with 7 bases fitting TRBD2. This CDR3 is 14 amino acids long. Germline V gene lookup returns CDR1 SEHNR and CDR2 FQNEAQ (reference sequence). The CDR3 loop is CASSLQGDYDEQFF. CDR3 nucleotide sequence: TGTGCCAGCAGCTTACAAGGGGACTACGATGAGCAGTTCTTC. The variable domain in full, completed from reference TRBV7-9 and TRBJ2-1, reads DTGVSQNPRHKITKRGQNVTFRCDPISEHNRLYWYRQTLGQGPEFLTYFQNEAQLEKSRLLSDRFSAERPKGSFSTLEIQRTEQGDSAMYLCASSLQGDYDEQFFGPGTRLTVL.

V and J are TRBV15 and TRBJ1-2; D gene unclear. The CDR3 is 16 residues long. CDR1 LNHNV and CDR2 YYDKDF come from the germline V gene (reference sequence). V was shortened by 1 base and J by 8 bases, with 20 bases between the two germline ends. The CDR3 loop reads CATSRGQDLGVRGYTF. The CDR3 coding sequence is TGTGCCACCAGCAGAGGCCAGGACTTGGGTGTGAGAGGCTACACCTTC.

This rearrangement joins TRBV19 to TRBJ2-3; D is possibly TRBD1 (5 bases). CDR3 length: 14 residues. CDR1 LNHDA and CDR2 SQIVND come from the germline V gene (reference sequence). V was pared by 7 bases and J by 4 bases, with 15 bases between. CDR3 sequence: CASTQGGLADTQYF. The CDR3 nucleotides read TGTGCCAGTACTCAGGGTGGTTTGGCAGATACGCAGTATTTT.

This chain connects TRBV9 to TRBJ2-5; 7 nucleotides align to TRBD2. CDR1 is SGDLS, CDR2 YYNGEE, per germline. CDR3 length equals 14 residues. V dropped 1 base and J dropped 5; count of bases not matched to a gene: 5. The DNA of the CDR3 is TGTGCCAGCAGCGTACGACTAGCTGGGGAGACCCAGTACTTC. Its protein is CASSVRLAGETQYF.

V and J are TRBV30 and TRBJ1-1; D remains ambiguous. Germline CDR1 and CDR2: GTSNPN and SVGIG (reference sequence). V was cut by 2 bases and J by 4 bases, with 14 bases left in between. The CDR3 sequence is 14 residues long. CDR3: CAWSKDSIGTEAFF. CDR3 nucleotides: TGTGCCTGGAGTAAGGATAGCATAGGCACTGAAGCTTTCTTT.

The chain recombines TRBV10-3 with TRBJ1-6, with D possibly TRBD1 on 5 matching bases. This CDR3 spans 15 amino acids. The V gene's germline CDR1 is ENHRY and CDR2 SYGVKD. Trimming took off 0 bases at V and 8 bases at J, with 11 bases between the two ends. CDR3 amino acids: CAISESKGADSPLHF. In DNA form, the CDR3 reads TGTGCCATCAGTGAGTCGAAAGGGGCTGATTCACCCCTCCACTTT.

The V gene is TRBV27, the J gene TRBJ2-1; 11 nucleotides match TRBD2. The germline V gene encodes CDR1 MNHEY and CDR2 SMNVEV (reference sequence). The CDR3 totals 20 residues. The junction had 15 bases not matched to a gene; V was cut back by 0 bases and J by 5 bases. This CDR3 reads CASSLSPLYSGGAGNNEQFF. In DNA, the CDR3 is TGTGCCAGCAGTTTATCCCCACTATATAGCGGGGGGGCCGGGAACAATGAGCAGTTCTTC.

There are a few counts of this clone. J is TRBJ2-1 and V is TRBV7-2, with D unresolved. This CDR3 is built from 14 residues. Germline lookup yields CDR1 SGHTA and CDR2 FQGNSA. The V gene lost 6 bases and the J gene lost 6 bases, with 15 bases spanning the gap. The CDR3 loop reads CASRPPSVGNEQFF. In nucleotides, the CDR3 is TGTGCCAGCAGGCCCCCTAGTGTGGGCAATGAGCAGTTCTTC.

This clone was detected only a few times. A junction end diverges from the germline sequence, so it may reflect a read error. The chain recombines TRBV6-1 with TRBJ2-7; D is unresolved. CDR3 size: 14 residues. From germline, CDR1 is MNHNS and CDR2 SASEGT. In DNA, the CDR3 is TGTGCCAGCAGTGACGGTTTGGATTTAGCCGAGCAGAACTTC. It encodes CASSDGLDLAEQNF.

CDR3: CASPPLAGEWETQYF. The CDR3 DNA sequence: TGTGCCAGCCCCCCTCTAGCGGGAGAATGGGAGACCCAGTACTTC. The chain uses TRBV2 and TRBJ2-5, with TRBD2 matching 10 bases. Germline loops: CDR1 SNHLY, CDR2 FYNNEI. Losses at the gene ends were 8 bases for V and 5 bases for J; bases not matched to a gene: 11. The CDR3 runs 15 residues.

The V gene is TRBV19, the J gene TRBJ2-3; D perhaps matches TRBD2 (5 bases). Trimming cost V 5 bases and J 2 bases, with 14 bases left between them. The CDR3 is 15 amino acids. CDR1 and CDR2 (germline): LNHDA, SQIVND (reference sequence). DNA for the CDR3: TGTGCCAGTAGTTCGAAACTAGGGTTCACAGATACGCAGTATTTT. It codes for CASSSKLGFTDTQYF.